The 11 T cell receptor beta chains in this list originate from one sample, sequenced in a study of metastatic and nonmetastatic thyroid tumors. With MiXCR, TCRdb reprocessed the PCR reads. The table has tens of thousands of clones, under 4.5% seen once; the top ten hold roughly 21%. Until they underwent thyroid surgery, no patient had received any treatment. Sequenced input: blood. The receptors were sampled from a female donor with papillary thyroid cancer or a benign thyroid nodule (not recorded which). Some clones in this sample may be carry-over from other donors' samples.

At least ten counts were recorded for this clone. CDR3 protein: CASSLTTGGVGEKLFF. In nucleotides, the CDR3 is TGCGCCAGCAGCTTGACCACAGGGGGCGTGGGTGAAAAACTGTTTTTT. V and J are TRBV5-1 and TRBJ1-4, with 9 bases matching TRBD1. Germline CDR1 is SGHRS and CDR2 is YFSETQ. With 1 base clipped from V and 7 bases from J, the junction kept 8 bases outside the gene matches. The CDR3 is 16 residues long.

This clone has a handful of counts. The V call is TRBV28, the J call TRBJ2-6; unclear D gene. The CDR3 length is 16 residues. Per germline, CDR1 MDHEN and CDR2 SYDVKM. The germline V and J ends were trimmed by 6 bases and 11 bases, with 23 bases remaining between them. CDR3 sequence (DNA): TGTGCCAGCAGGTCCCGACCGAATTCTGGAGCCGACGTCCTGACTTTC. This gives the protein CASRSRPNSGADVLTF.

This clone came up many times. A read error may account for a junction end that differs from germline. Other DNA sequences within the sample encode an identical CDR3. This chain joins TRBV28 and TRBJ1-6; weak D call: TRBD1 (5 bases). The CDR3 is made up of 15 amino acids. Germline CDR1 and CDR2: MDHEN and SYDVKM. The DNA for the CDR3 is TGCGCCAGCAGTGGGACGGGCGATTATAATTCACCCCTCCACTTT. Protein: CASSGTGDYNSPLHF.

A note on this clone: This may stem from a read error, because a much larger clone lies one nucleotide away. Different DNA sequences within this sample yield the same CDR3. V usage is TRBV5-6 and J usage is TRBJ1-3; 8 bases are shared with TRBD1. Trimming removed 2 bases from V and 10 bases from J; junction bases left unmatched: 11. The CDR3 spans 15 residues. Germline V gene data show CDR1 as SGHDT and CDR2 as YYEEEE. The DNA of the CDR3 is TGTGCCAGCAGCTTTTTCCGGGACAGGACCTATACCATATATTTT. Translated, it gives CASSFFRDRTYTIYF.

This clone has just a few counts. The chain couples TRBV27 to TRBJ1-2; D unresolved. Per the germline V gene, CDR1 is MNHEY and CDR2 is SMNVEV (reference sequence). V was cut by 0 bases and J by 4 bases, with 9 bases left in between. CDR3 length: 14 residues. This CDR3 is CASSLSGRFYGYTF. The CDR3 bases are TGTGCCAGCAGTTTATCAGGCAGATTCTATGGCTACACCTTC.

This clone showed up many times. The rearrangement links TRBV20-1 to TRBJ2-1, with D unresolved. The CDR3 has 13 amino acids. Looked up from germline, CDR1 is DFQATT and CDR2 is SNEGSKA (reference sequence). V lost 5 bases and J 5 bases, leaving 13 bases between the germline ends. Written as DNA, the CDR3 is TGCAGTGCTTCCCGTGGCCTCAACAATGAGCAGTTCTTC. Its translation: CSASRGLNNEQFF.

This clone has at least ten counts. V is TRBV5-4 and J is TRBJ2-3, with 8 bases identical to TRBD2. There are 15 residues in the CDR3. The junction had 6 bases not matched to a gene; V was cut back by 0 bases and J by 6 bases. The germline gives CDR1 SGHNT, CDR2 YYREEE (reference sequence). CDR3 residues: CASSLEISGMDTQYF. CDR3 DNA sequence: TGTGCCAGCAGCTTGGAGATTAGCGGGATGGATACGCAGTATTTT. The whole variable domain, remainder taken from reference TRBV5-4 and TRBJ2-3, is ETGVTQSPTHLIKTRGQQVTLRCSSQSGHNTVSWYQQALGQGPQFIFQYYREEENGRGNFPPRFSGLQFPNYSSELNVNALELDDSALYLCASSLEISGMDTQYFGPGTRLTVL.

This clone was observed at least ten times. The gene calls are TRBV15 and TRBJ1-5; tentative D call: TRBD1 (5 bases). V was cut by 5 bases and J by 0 bases, with 17 bases left in between. Germline CDR1 reads LNHNV; CDR2 reads YYDKDF (reference sequence). This CDR3 has 17 residues. CDR3 DNA sequence: TGTGCCACCAGCGAGATGTTAAGGGGAGATAGCAATCAGCCCCAGCATTTT. Its translation is CATSEMLRGDSNQPQHF.

This clone was picked up a small number of times. This chain joins TRBV6-2 or TRBV6-3 and TRBJ2-7, with a tentative D call TRBD2 (6 bases). CDR3 length equals 16 residues. Trimming left V 5 bases short and J 3 bases short, with 20 bases between. Germline CDR1 MNHEY, CDR2 SVGEGT. The CDR3 region is CASSPPDYHPDYEQYF. CDR3 nucleotide sequence: TGTGCCAGCAGTCCCCCGGACTACCACCCCGACTACGAGCAGTACTTC.

The J gene is TRBJ2-1, the V gene TRBV24-1, with TRBD1 identical over 8 bases. V lost 4 bases, J lost 7 bases, and 14 bases stayed unmatched. CDR1 is KGHDR, CDR2 SFDVKD, per germline. This CDR3 is 17 amino acids long. CDR3 sequence (DNA): TGTGCCACCAGTGAAGTGACAGGGGTCCTTTTAAGGAATGAGCAGTTCTTC. Amino acids: CATSEVTGVLLRNEQFF.

A note on this clone: The junction does not match germline at one end; this may be a read error. The chain recombines TRBV28 with TRBJ2-1, with D possibly matching TRBD2 (5 bases). The CDR3 runs 11 residues. Germline V gene data show CDR1 as MDHEN and CDR2 as SYDVKM. CDR3 region: CGSSRGFEQFF. CDR3 sequence (DNA): TGTGGCAGCAGCCGAGGGTTTGAGCAGTTCTTC.